This T cell receptor (beta chain) comes out of a study of chemoradiotherapy in HPV16-positive cancers. Study context: Candidate HPV-specific T-cell clones and common TCR motifs came from functional assays in two HPV16-positive patients.

V was pared by 1 base and J by 5 bases, with 17 bases between. Germline V gene lookup returns CDR1 SGHVS and CDR2 FQNEAQ. The CDR3 totals 16 residues. This table comes from immunoSEQ multiplex PCR, and its TCRdb copy is limited to in-frame clones, with some not included. The sample carries thousands of clones, approximately 90% recorded once. The sequences come from tumor tissue, collected from a patient who underwent chemoradiotherapy. The rearrangement links TRBV7-8 to TRBJ2-5; a weak D match, TRBD1 (6 bases). The TCR originated in a human donor with HPV-associated anogenital cancer. CDR3 amino acids: CASSLEGEWSLETQYF. CDR3 nucleotide sequence: TGTGCCAGCAGCTTAGAGGGGGAGTGGAGTCTGGAGACCCAGTACTTC.